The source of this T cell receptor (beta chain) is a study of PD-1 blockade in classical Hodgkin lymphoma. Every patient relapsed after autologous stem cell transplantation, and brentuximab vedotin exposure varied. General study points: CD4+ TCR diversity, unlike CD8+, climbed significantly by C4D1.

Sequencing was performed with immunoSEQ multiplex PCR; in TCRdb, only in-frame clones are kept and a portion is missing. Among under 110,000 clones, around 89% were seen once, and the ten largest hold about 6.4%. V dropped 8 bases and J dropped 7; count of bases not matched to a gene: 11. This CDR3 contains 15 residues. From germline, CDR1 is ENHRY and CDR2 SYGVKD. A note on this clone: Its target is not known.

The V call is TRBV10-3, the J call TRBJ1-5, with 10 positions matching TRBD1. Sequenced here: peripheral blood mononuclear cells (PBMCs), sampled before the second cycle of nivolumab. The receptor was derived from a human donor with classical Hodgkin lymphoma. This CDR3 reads CAIADGDRGRQPQHF. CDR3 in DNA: TGTGCCATCGCCGACGGGGACAGGGGTCGGCAGCCCCAGCATTTT.